This is a list of T cell receptor beta chains from one sample in a study of early T cells in non-severe SARS-CoV-2 infection. TCRdb re-analysed the 5' RACE reads in MiXCR, keeping a single row per CDR3 protein. In the table there are 80,000 to 100,000 distinct CDR3 sequences, more than 9% of which are singletons. Sequenced sample: whole blood. The receptors were sampled from an adult who was a healthcare worker with PCR-confirmed SARS-CoV-2 infection or an uninfected control (not recorded which). The CDR3 runs from the conserved cysteine through the conserved F or W. D genes are given only for firm matches. The size field is filled for only some rows; it gives once, few, many or a size class.

d_gene	j_gene	v_gene	abundance	CDR3aa	CDR3nt
-	TRBJ2-6	TRBV2	-	CAKQIYSGANVLTF	TGTGCCAAACAGATCTACTCTGGGGCCAACGTCCTGACTTTC
TRBD1	TRBJ2-3	TRBV20-1	few	CSAPGQLSTDTQYF	TGCAGTGCTCCGGGACAGCTGAGCACAGATACGCAGTATTTT
TRBD2	TRBJ2-7	TRBV2	-	CASSDLRLAGTYEQYF	TGTGCCAGCAGCGACCTTAGACTAGCGGGAACCTACGAGCAGTACTTC
-	TRBJ1-2	TRBV6-1	-	CASSEVGRDRYTF	TGTGCCAGCAGTGAAGTAGGCAGGGATCGCTACACCTTC
-	TRBJ2-1	TRBV29-1	-	CSAKQGGFQSHEQFF	TGCAGCGCCAAACAAGGGGGGTTTCAGTCCCATGAGCAGTTCTTC
-	TRBJ2-6	TRBV12-3/TRBV12-4	many	CASSLVGANVLTF	TGTGCCAGCAGTTTAGTTGGGGCCAACGTCCTGACTTTC
TRBD2	TRBJ2-1	TRBV5-5	-	CASSLPGLAALEQFF	TGTGCCAGCAGCCTTCCGGGACTAGCGGCCCTTGAGCAGTTCTTC
TRBD1	TRBJ2-3	TRBV29-1	few	CSVVTGADTQYF	TGCAGCGTTGTTACAGGGGCAGATACGCAGTATTTT
-	TRBJ1-1	TRBV7-9	few	CASSSPRGTVDTEAFF	TGTGCCAGCAGCTCCCCGCGGGGTACGGTGGACACTGAAGCTTTCTTT
-	TRBJ1-5	TRBV6-5	-	CASRPRGGDSNQPQHF	TGTGCCAGCAGACCTAGAGGAGGGGATAGCAATCAGCCCCAGCATTTT